This TCR beta chain came from a study of shared clonotypes between healthy human individuals (TCRdb year 2020). With regard to the full study: The cohort included three men and a couple of women between 18 and 49 years of age. For each donor, three plates each were used for CD4 naive and CD4 memory, two plates were used for CD8 naive, and one plate was used for CD8 memory. The study deeply sequenced blood TCR repertoires of about 5 healthy adults to estimate repertoire size and the extent of clonotype sharing between individuals. To increase sequencing depth and limit assay-specific biases, TCR repertoire library preparation and sequencing were carried out by different laboratories using diverse techniques. Each donor's leukapheresis produced roughly between roughly 0.94 and 9.5 billion PBMCs.

Broad study findings and their caveats: Because the study included only a small number of donors, the genetic and exposure-history diversity represented was limited. Larger estimated clonotype richness was generally found for naive subsets than for memory subsets. Based on pairwise subsampling, the degree of clonotype sharing among donors was expected to be affected by sequencing depth. Compared with non-shared clonotypes, clonotypes shared by all four sorted-subset donors had higher generation probabilities. Sampling was limited to blood, and TCR repertoires in tissue likely differ from TCR repertoires in blood. Rarefaction of sorted-subset datasets indicated incomplete sequencing despite the large sequencing depth. When a few donors were compared, the shared fraction of clonotypes was around 5% for naive CD4, around 3.5% for naive CD8, 2.3% for memory CD4, and about 0.36% for memory CD8.

As encoded in the germline V gene, CDR1 is SGHRS while CDR2 is YFSETQ. Taken from cysteine to phenylalanine, the CDR3 has 13 residues. The CDR3 DNA has 39 bases and is translated from base 1. V is shortened by 4 bases, J by 4 bases, and the region joining them spans 10 bases. A word on this clone: The antigen this receptor binds is unknown. No much larger clone exists at a distance of one base, and base qualities are not known.

Healthy HIV-negative adults with no recently reported acute infections or vaccinations were included as donors. Only Caucasian adults living in Nashville, Tennessee, USA were represented among the donors. CD4+ T cells were enriched by magnetic negative selection, after which naive cells were positively selected on CD45RA and the negative fraction was taken as the memory subset. Blood was collected by leukapheresis, and PBMCs were isolated by Ficoll-Histopaque density gradient centrifugation and then cryopreserved in liquid nitrogen vapor phase. Purity and quantity of every magnetically sorted T cell population were checked by analytical flow cytometry. From each sorted fraction, genomic DNA was isolated and quantified by UV absorbance on a Nanodrop 2000c. Using the deep immunoSEQ assay, multiplex PCR amplified TCR CDR3 regions from genomic DNA. For each cell subset, the extracted genomic DNA was distributed evenly across all wells of several immunoSEQ 96-well plates, and each plate served as one replicate. For sorted subsets, roughly 200 ng of genomic DNA, equivalent to around 29,000 T cell genomes, went into each replicate PCR. Purified libraries were measured with a Qubit 3.0 fluorometer, size-checked on a Bioanalyzer 2100, and measured again with the KAPA Library Quantification kit. A separate single-read 150-cycle Illumina NextSeq 550 flow cell was used to sequence each immunoSEQ 96-well plate. As for the original processing: The immunoSEQ output contained only junctional sequences without quality scores, so filtering could not match that applied to full-length reads. To assign V/J genes and CDR3, sequences were annotated against IMGT germline references using PyIR, a Python wrapper for IgBLAST v1.9. Reads were filtered out if the reads had weak V/J assignments (E-value above 1e-6), no CDR3, stop codons, out-of-frame junctions, or ambiguous translated residues. V3J clonotypes were defined by identical inferred V gene, J gene, and CDR3 amino acid sequence. Percentage overlap between repertoires was calculated by dividing the number of shared unique clonotypes by the size of the smaller repertoire. Three approaches were used to assess repertoire richness: RTK rarefaction, the Chao1 estimator, and Recon v2.1 estimates of unobserved clonotypes. OLGA was used to compute generation probabilities for all TCRbeta clonotypes that the gDNA method yielded from a handful of donors. As stored in TCRdb, this immuneACCESS dataset retains in-frame rearrangements with V and J assigned. A fraction of the clones does not appear; measured against another copy, unresolved V genes explain less than half of the discrepancy, and the remainder lacks a known reason. That table is the source of V, J and clone size, and D and trimming were worked out from the DNA. The sample data list approximately 2,000,000 clones, and 80% to 95% of these were observed just once. The ten top clones hold around 0.38% of the sample.

The clonotype originates from a man between 18 and 29 years old in good health. Some clones in this sample may be carry-over from other donors' samples. The specimen sequenced was naive CD4+ T cells from PBMCs. Taken with the paper, the label for cell subset or site translates to: CD45RA+ positively selected. The sequence joins TRBV5-1 to TRBJ2-3; the D gene is tentatively TRBD1 or TRBD2, each matching 5 bases. The DNA reads TGCGCCAGCAGCCTGGGGGTCCCAGATACGCAGTATTTT. Its coded protein is CASSLGVPDTQYF.